The 6 T cell receptor beta chains listed next were all sequenced from one sample in a study of blood T cell repertoires in COVID-19. The method was immunoSEQ multiplex PCR; TCRdb's version includes in-frame clones alone and lacks a portion of them. The sample lists over 450,000 clones; roughly 89% were seen once. The sample comprised peripheral blood. The source of these receptors is a man between 18 and 29 years old with COVID-19, enrolled during active disease.

The rearrangement joins TRBV3-1 (or the pseudogene TRBV3-2) to TRBJ1-2, with 7 nucleotides matching TRBD1. Germline CDR1 and CDR2: LGHDT and YNNKEL (reference sequence). Germline trimming cut 1 base from V and 3 bases from J; bases unmatched to any gene: 11. This CDR3 comprises 17 residues. The CDR3 coding sequence is TGTGCCAGCAGCCAAGTATCCCCAGGGGGAGGTGACTATGGCTACACCTTC. It encodes CASSQVSPGGGDYGYTF.

This clone was observed once. V is TRBV4-1 and J is TRBJ2-3, with 10 positions matching TRBD2. Germline CDR1 is MGHRA and CDR2 is YSYEKL. Unmatched junction bases numbered 6, after V lost 6 bases and J lost 6 bases. The CDR3 covers 14 residues. The CDR3 region has the DNA TGCGCCAGCAGAGCGGGGGGGAGTGCCGATACGCAGTATTTT. The encoded protein is CASRAGGSADTQYF.

This clone has only one observation. This CDR3 reads CASSQDREASGYNEQFF. The CDR3 DNA sequence: TGCGCCAGCAGCCAAGATAGGGAGGCTAGCGGATACAATGAGCAGTTCTTC. This rearrangement joins TRBV4-1 to TRBJ2-1; 7 nucleotides match TRBD2. CDR3 size: 17 residues. The V gene's germline CDR1 is MGHRA and CDR2 YSYEKL. Trimming at V came to 0 bases and at J to 4 bases, leaving 9 bases not matched to a gene.

The rearrangement links TRBV12-5 to TRBJ2-7; no reliable D call. Germline-derived CDR1 and CDR2 are LGHNT and FRNRAP. CDR3 length: 14 amino acids. V gave up 5 bases and J gave up 0 bases, with 11 bases separating them. The CDR3 sequence is CASGPLPSSYEQYF. CDR3 bases: TGTGCTAGTGGTCCACTTCCGAGCTCCTACGAGCAGTACTTC.

CDR3 sequence (DNA): TGTGCCAGTAGCACCCACCTGACAGGTTATGGCTACACCTTC. This gives the protein CASSTHLTGYGYTF. The chain recombines TRBV19 with TRBJ1-2; perhaps TRBD1 as D (6 bases). Trimming shortened V by 6 bases and J by 5 bases, and 16 bases separated the two germline ends. The CDR3 length is 14 residues. Germline CDR1 and CDR2: LNHDA and SQIVND (reference sequence).

V gene TRBV18 combines with J gene TRBJ1-1; D call uncertain. Germline lookup yields CDR1 KGHSH and CDR2 LQKENI. The CDR3 spans 14 residues. The germline V and J ends were trimmed by 3 bases and 1 base, with 9 bases remaining between them. The CDR3 sequence is CASSPPRANTEAFF. The DNA for the CDR3 is TGTGCCAGCTCACCGCCGCGGGCGAACACTGAAGCTTTCTTT.